The 32 T cell receptor beta chains presented below share a single source sample, sequenced in a study of CD4 T cells in relation to SARS-CoV-2 and coronaviruses. Assay: immunoSEQ multiplex PCR; the TCRdb copy retains only in-frame clones and omits some. The data hold tens of thousands of clones, with 70% to 90% observed a single time. Before the COVID-19 pandemic, during about 2011-2019, CD4+ T cells were taken from unexposed donors. Sample: memory CD4+ T cells from PBMCs. The receptors stem from a human donor in good health.

The chain recombines TRBV15 with TRBJ2-3, with D possibly TRBD2 on 5 matching bases. Looked up from germline, CDR1 is LNHNV and CDR2 is YYDKDF (reference sequence). V lost 3 bases and J lost 14, with 15 bases in between. This CDR3 is 12 amino acids long. CDR3 in DNA: TGTGCCACCAGCAGCCTTGGTAGCGTCTTGTATTTT. This encodes CATSSLGSVLYF.

This chain uses TRBV7-2 with TRBJ2-5, with D possibly TRBD2 on 5 matching bases. CDR1 is SGHTA, CDR2 FQGNSA, per germline. The CDR3 length is 14 residues. Trimming removed 5 bases at V and 5 bases at J, with 15 bases between. The CDR3 DNA follows: TGTGCCAGCAGCCCCCGTTGGCAGCGGGAGACCCAGTACTTC. It translates to CASSPRWQRETQYF. The full variable domain, with the rest looked up from reference TRBV7-2 and TRBJ2-5, is GAGVSQSPSNKVTEKGKDVELRCDPISGHTALYWYRQSLGQGLEFLIYFQGNSAPDKSGLPSDRFSAERTGGSVSTLTIQRTQQEDSAVYLCASSPRWQRETQYFGPGTRLLVL.

The V call is TRBV6-1, the J call TRBJ1-1; D is ambiguous. Germline loops: CDR1 MNHNS, CDR2 SASEGT. This CDR3 region has 13 residues. V was shortened by 2 bases and J by 3 bases, with 7 bases between the two germline ends. Here the CDR3 reads CASSEFGDTEAFF. The CDR3 DNA reads TGTGCCAGCAGTGAATTCGGGGACACTGAAGCTTTCTTT.

The V and J genes are TRBV20-1 and TRBJ1-6; the D is unclear. The V end lost 1 base, the J end lost 10 bases, and 5 bases lay between the germline ends. CDR1 and CDR2 (germline): DFQATT, SNEGSKA (reference sequence). This CDR3 region has 11 residues. CDR3 nucleotide sequence: TGCAGTGCTAGAGGAAAATCACCCCTCCACTTT. Its translation: CSARGKSPLHF.

On this clone: The junction departs from germline at one end; a sequencing error may be responsible. The gene calls are TRBV24-1 and TRBJ2-7, with 9 bases aligning to TRBD1. The CDR3 length is 13 residues. CDR1 is KGHDR and CDR2 is SFDVKD in the germline V gene. CDR3 sequence: CATSDPTTGQGSF. CDR3 bases: TGTGCCACCAGTGACCCGACCACGGGACAGGGCTCCTTC.

J is TRBJ1-2 and V is TRBV5-1, with D unclear. The CDR3 has 12 residues. The V and J ends lost 4 bases and 5 bases respectively, with 9 bases between them. Germline V gene data show CDR1 as SGHRS and CDR2 as YFSETQ. CDR3: CASSDLGYGYTF. DNA of the CDR3: TGCGCCAGCAGCGATCTCGGATATGGCTACACCTTC. Using reference TRBV5-1 and TRBJ1-2 for the parts outside the CDR3, the full variable domain is KAGVTQTPRYLIKTRGQQVTLSCSPISGHRSVSWYQQTPGQGLQFLFEYFSETQRNKGNFPGRFSGRQFSNSRSEMNVSTLELGDSALYLCASSDLGYGYTFGSGTRLTVV.

Only a few counts were recorded for this clone. The chain combines TRBV28 with TRBJ2-1, with 11 bases matching TRBD2. The germline V gene encodes CDR1 MDHEN and CDR2 SYDVKM. The trim removed 3 bases at V and 10 bases at J, leaving 5 bases unmatched. There are 14 residues in the CDR3. The DNA for the CDR3 is TGTGCCAGCAGTTTGCTAGCGGGAGGCAAGGAGCAGTTCTTC. Translation: CASSLLAGGKEQFF.

The chain carries TRBV11-3 and TRBJ2-7; D could derive from TRBD1 or TRBD2 (6 bases each). Germline assignment: CDR1 SGHNT and CDR2 YENEEA. Trimming removed 4 bases at V and 6 bases at J, with 16 bases between. The CDR3 consists of 14 residues. CDR3 nucleotide sequence: TGTGCCAGCAGCTCCCAGAGGGGGGCCCTCGAGCAGTACTTC. Its translation is CASSSQRGALEQYF.

The V and J genes are TRBV18 and TRBJ2-7, with 10 bases matching TRBD2. There are 15 residues in the CDR3. V dropped 3 bases and J dropped 3; count of bases not matched to a gene: 5. Germline CDR1 KGHSH, CDR2 LQKENI. DNA for the CDR3: TGTGCCAGCTCACCCCGGACTAGCGGACACTACGAGCAGTACTTC. This translates into CASSPRTSGHYEQYF. Combining the CDR3 with reference TRBV18 and TRBJ2-7 gives the whole variable domain NAGVMQNPRHLVRRRGQEARLRCSPMKGHSHVYWYRQLPEEGLKFMVYLQKENIIDESGMPKERFSAEFPKEGPSILRIQQVVRGDSAAYFCASSPRTSGHYEQYFGPGTRLTVT.

The V gene is TRBV7-9, the J gene TRBJ2-1; 7 bases line up with TRBD2. In germline, CDR1 is SEHNR, CDR2 FQNEAQ (reference sequence). The CDR3 is made up of 17 amino acids. The V and J ends lost 3 bases and 5 bases, in that order; junction bases with no gene match: 13. DNA of the CDR3: TGTGCCAGCAGCTTGTCATTTGGCGGGAGCCGGGACAATGAGCAGTTCTTC. Translating it yields CASSLSFGGSRDNEQFF.

This sequence joins TRBV3-1 (or the pseudogene TRBV3-2) and TRBJ1-1; 7 positions agree with TRBD1. The trim removed 3 bases at V and 5 bases at J, leaving 6 bases unmatched. CDR1 is LGHDT and CDR2 is YNNKEL in the germline V gene (reference sequence). CDR3 length: 14 amino acids. The CDR3 sequence: CASSHLSGGTEAFF. Written as DNA, the CDR3 is TGTGCCAGCAGCCATCTCTCAGGGGGGACTGAAGCTTTCTTT.

The V and J genes are TRBV7-8 and TRBJ1-2; weak D call: TRBD1 (5 bases). CDR1 SGHVS and CDR2 FQNEAQ come from the germline V gene. The germline V and J ends were trimmed by 2 bases and 3 bases, with 10 bases remaining between them. There are 14 residues in the CDR3. CDR3 amino acids: CASSLREGDYGYTF. CDR3 in DNA: TGTGCCAGCAGCTTACGGGAAGGGGACTATGGCTACACCTTC.

The gene calls are TRBV9 and TRBJ1-6, with D perhaps TRBD1 (5 bases). Trimming stripped 0 bases from V and 6 bases from J, with 19 bases between. This CDR3 is built from 18 residues. Germline CDR1 and CDR2: SGDLS and YYNGEE. This CDR3 reads CASSVGEKVGERNSPLHF. In DNA, the CDR3 is TGTGCCAGCAGCGTAGGCGAGAAGGTGGGGGAGCGTAATTCACCCCTCCACTTT.

J is TRBJ2-5 and V is TRBV12-3 or TRBV12-4; tentatively, D is TRBD2 (6 bases). Trimming shortened V by 5 bases and J by 6 bases, and 10 bases separated the two germline ends. The CDR3 loop spans 12 amino acids. The DNA for the CDR3 is TGTGCCAGCAGTCTGGGCGGGAAGACCCAGTACTTC. Protein product: CASSLGGKTQYF.

V is TRBV6-2 or TRBV6-3 and J is TRBJ2-5; TRBD2 is a possible D gene (6 bases). Germline V gives CDR1 MNHEY, CDR2 SVGEGT. CDR3 length: 16 residues. V was clipped by 6 bases and J by 5 bases, with 22 bases between them. The CDR3 DNA reads as TGTGCCAGCAGCAGGCGTCTAGCGACTAGAGGGGAGACCCAGTACTTC. Its protein is CASSRRLATRGETQYF.

The chain recombines TRBV2 with TRBJ1-1; D is possibly TRBD1 (5 bases). The V end was cut by 4 bases, the J end by 7 bases, with 7 bases between. In germline, CDR1 is SNHLY, CDR2 FYNNEI. This CDR3 is 11 amino acids long. CDR3 DNA: TGTGCCAGCAGTGGGGGGGTTGAAGCTTTCTTT. It encodes CASSGGVEAFF.

This chain links TRBV7-6 with TRBJ2-2, with 11 bases lining up with TRBD2. The CDR3 is 16 residues long. V was clipped by 2 bases and J by 5 bases; unmatched bases: 4. CDR1 is SGHVS and CDR2 is FNYEAQ in the germline V gene. The CDR3, as DNA: TGTGCCAGCAGCTTAAGACTAGCGGGGAGTACCGGGGAGCTGTTTTTT. It translates to CASSLRLAGSTGELFF.

V and J are TRBV5-1 and TRBJ2-1; the match to TRBD1 covers 7 bases. Germline V lookup: CDR1 SGHRS, CDR2 YFSETQ. The J segment lost 6 bases and the V segment lost 2 bases, leaving 11 bases of the junction unmatched. This CDR3 has 16 amino acids. In nucleotides, the CDR3 is TGCGCCAGCAGCTTTGGGCGGACAGGAGCTGGCAATGAGCAGTTCTTC. Residues: CASSFGRTGAGNEQFF. Full variable domain (missing parts from reference TRBV5-1 and TRBJ2-1): KAGVTQTPRYLIKTRGQQVTLSCSPISGHRSVSWYQQTPGQGLQFLFEYFSETQRNKGNFPGRFSGRQFSNSRSEMNVSTLELGDSALYLCASSFGRTGAGNEQFFGPGTRLTVL.

This rearrangement joins TRBV12-3 or TRBV12-4 to TRBJ2-7; 9 bases agree with TRBD1. This CDR3 contains 13 residues. V dropped 6 bases and J dropped 6; count of bases not matched to a gene: 6. The CDR3 loop reads CASSLLDRGEQYF. DNA of the CDR3: TGTGCCAGCAGCCTCCTGGACAGGGGCGAGCAGTACTTC.

The rearrangement uses TRBV18 and TRBJ2-1; 9 nucleotides line up with TRBD1. CDR3 length: 12 amino acids. Germline V gene lookup returns CDR1 KGHSH and CDR2 LQKENI. V lost 9 bases, J lost 8 bases, and 5 bases stayed unmatched. Here the CDR3 reads CASNRGQDEQFF. CDR3 DNA: TGTGCCAGTAACAGGGGGCAGGATGAGCAGTTCTTC.

This clone was found once. CDR3 sequence: CASSLPIAFSSYEQYF. The CDR3 DNA follows: TGTGCCAGCAGTTTACCGATAGCTTTTAGCTCCTACGAGCAGTACTTC. V is TRBV28 and J is TRBJ2-7; D is undetermined. Germline-derived CDR1 and CDR2 are MDHEN and SYDVKM. Trimming shortened V by 2 bases and J by 0 bases, and 14 bases separated the two germline ends. CDR3 length: 16 residues.

The V and J genes are TRBV10-1 and TRBJ2-3; D is perhaps TRBD1 or TRBD2 (5 bases each). CDR3 length: 14 amino acids. Germline values: CDR1 WNHNN, CDR2 SYGVQD (reference sequence). Trimming stripped 6 bases from V and 2 bases from J, with 12 bases between. CDR3 in DNA: TGCGCCAGCAGCGTTGGGGGAATCACAGATACGCAGTATTTT. Its protein product is CASSVGGITDTQYF.

As to this clone: This specimen includes other DNA sequences encoding the same CDR3. The rearrangement links TRBV2 to TRBJ1-5; D may be TRBD1 (6 bases). V shed 4 bases and J shed 2 bases, with 12 bases lying between them. This CDR3 has 15 amino acids. From germline, CDR1 is SNHLY and CDR2 FYNNEI. The CDR3 loop reads CASSVKGGGNQPQHF. As DNA, the CDR3 is TGTGCCAGCAGTGTAAAGGGGGGCGGCAATCAGCCCCAGCATTTT.

CDR3 amino acids: CSVIRATSGSGNEQFF. CDR3 DNA sequence: TGCAGCGTGATAAGGGCGACTAGCGGGAGCGGTAATGAGCAGTTCTTC. This chain connects TRBV29-1 to TRBJ2-1; TRBD2 matches at 12 bases. Germline loops: CDR1 SQVTM, CDR2 ANQGSEA. Losses at the gene ends were 6 bases for V and 7 bases for J; bases not matched to a gene: 13. This CDR3 contains 16 residues.

V gene TRBV30 combines with J gene TRBJ1-1; TRBD1 aligns across 10 bases. The CDR3 loop spans 15 amino acids. The V and J ends lost 6 bases and 3 bases, in that order; junction bases with no gene match: 10. Germline CDR1 and CDR2: GTSNPN and SVGIG (reference sequence). The CDR3, as DNA: TGTGCCTGCCAACATCCCGGGACAGGGGACACTGAAGCTTTCTTT. It is translated as CACQHPGTGDTEAFF.

The chain uses TRBV7-9 and TRBJ2-1; 8 nucleotides agree with TRBD1. Germline CDR1 is SEHNR and CDR2 is FQNEAQ (reference sequence). This CDR3 comprises 15 residues. V shed 6 bases, J shed 5 bases, and the junction held 9 bases outside the gene matches. CDR3 amino acids: CASSRDRGWDNEQFF. The CDR3 DNA reads TGTGCCAGCAGTCGCGACAGGGGATGGGACAATGAGCAGTTCTTC.

CDR3 sequence: CASRPGHRSEQYF. The CDR3, as DNA: TGTGCCAGCAGGCCGGGACATCGGTCCGAGCAGTACTTC. The rearrangement joins TRBV12-3 or TRBV12-4 to TRBJ2-7; maybe TRBD1 (6 bases). This CDR3 region has 13 residues. V lost 6 bases and J 6 bases, leaving 15 bases between the germline ends.

V is TRBV19 and J is TRBJ2-7; TRBD1 aligns across 8 bases. The CDR3 covers 17 residues. V gave up 5 bases and J gave up 3 bases; unmatched junction bases: 15. The V gene's germline CDR1 is LNHDA and CDR2 SQIVND (reference sequence). The CDR3 reads CASSGAGGAPGVYEQYF. The CDR3 DNA follows: TGTGCCAGTAGTGGTGCAGGGGGCGCCCCGGGGGTCTACGAGCAGTACTTC.

In its sample, this clone was seen a few times. This sequence joins TRBV28 and TRBJ2-5; the D is unclear. V was pared by 3 bases and J by 5 bases, with 16 bases between. Per the germline V gene, CDR1 is MDHEN and CDR2 is SYDVKM. The CDR3 loop spans 15 amino acids. The CDR3 DNA sequence: TGTGCCAGCAGTTTCGACGGAATCGGTGTGGAGACCCAGTACTTC. This gives the protein CASSFDGIGVETQYF.

The chain recombines TRBV6-5 with TRBJ2-3; D call uncertain. V was clipped by 10 bases and J by 2 bases, with 13 bases between them. The CDR3 length is 13 residues. The V gene's germline CDR1 is MNHEY and CDR2 SVGAGI. In nucleotides, the CDR3 is TGTGCCATCTTGCCTGGAAACACAGATACGCAGTATTTT. It translates to CAILPGNTDTQYF.

The chain recombines TRBV3-1 (or the pseudogene TRBV3-2) with TRBJ1-2; D is undetermined. V lost 0 bases to trimming and J lost 5 bases, with 19 bases between them. Germline V lookup: CDR1 LGHDT, CDR2 YNNKEL (reference sequence). The CDR3 consists of 17 residues. The CDR3 nucleotides read TGTGCCAGCAGCCAAGATTCCCCTCGTGGGTCTTGGTATGGCTACACCTTC. Protein: CASSQDSPRGSWYGYTF.

The chain employs TRBV5-1 and TRBJ2-5, with unresolved D. The CDR3 has 14 amino acids. Germline loops: CDR1 SGHRS, CDR2 YFSETQ. Trimming removed 4 bases from V and 2 bases from J, with 12 bases in between. CDR3: CASSPRTEQETQYF. CDR3 sequence (DNA): TGCGCCAGCAGCCCGCGGACGGAACAAGAGACCCAGTACTTC.